This T cell receptor (beta chain) was sequenced for a study of blood T cell repertoires in COVID-19. V lost 4 bases to trimming and J lost 0 bases; unmatched junction nucleotides: 6. Germline CDR1 and CDR2: PRHDT and FYEKMQ (reference sequence). This CDR3 contains 16 residues. Per the original methods: Estimates of nucleated cell counts were drawn from the amplification of reference gene primers. The method was immunoSEQ multiplex PCR; TCRdb's version includes in-frame clones alone and lacks a portion of them. V and J calls plus clone size are reproduced from that table; the DNA served to infer D and trimming. Altogether about 320,000 clones are present, under 90% being singletons, with the ten largest covering around 10%.

The J gene is TRBJ2-1, the V gene TRBV13, with 7 bases lining up with TRBD2. Sequenced input: peripheral blood. The clonotype originates from a woman aged 25 to 39 with COVID-19, enrolled during active disease. The CDR3 loop is CASSSVGGSSYNEQFF. The CDR3 coding sequence is TGTGCCAGCAGCTCCGTGGGGGGGAGCTCCTACAATGAGCAGTTCTTC.